One T cell receptor beta chain is described in this entry. The CDR3 sequence is 16 residues long. Germline V gene sequence: CDR1 SGHVS, CDR2 FQNEAQ. V shed 5 bases and J shed 6 bases, with 23 bases lying between them. This sample is part of a study of sequential checkpoint blockade in melanoma. The method was immunoSEQ multiplex PCR; TCRdb's version includes in-frame clones alone and lacks a portion of them. The repertoire holds roughly 9,100 clones, with more than 90% as singletons. Treatment here: randomized to nivolumab then ipilimumab (arm A) or the reverse (arm B). The TCR sequence derives from a human donor with melanoma. The V gene is TRBV7-8, the J gene TRBJ2-7, with D possibly being TRBD2 (6 bases). The material sequenced was CD8+ T cells sorted from blood (inferred from file names), taken from a patient given nivolumab and ipilimumab in sequence. The CDR3 spells CASSPRRDGSTFEQYV. CDR3 bases: TGTGCCAGCAGCCCCAGGCGGGACGGGAGTACGTTCGAGCAGTACGTC.